These 28 T cell receptor beta chains came from one sample sequenced in a study of T cell changes during pregnancy in multiple sclerosis. The table came from immunoSEQ multiplex PCR; TCRdb's copy has only in-frame clones and leaves some out. Among some 80,000 clones listed, 92% were seen once. The sample was peripheral blood, taken before pregnancy. These receptors all come from a female donor with multiple sclerosis, enrolled in a pregnancy study.

This sequence joins TRBV29-1 and TRBJ2-1, with TRBD2 matching over 7 bases. The CDR3 is 12 amino acids. Germline assignment: CDR1 SQVTM and CDR2 ANQGSEA. The ends lost 6 bases at V and 7 bases at J; junction bases unmatched: 6. Here the CDR3 DNA reads TGCAGCGTGGGCGGGAGCCGGAATGAGCAGTTCTTC. This gives the protein CSVGGSRNEQFF.

This clone was observed a few times. This chain connects TRBV6-1 to TRBJ1-5; D is perhaps TRBD1 (5 bases). Per the germline V gene, CDR1 is MNHNS and CDR2 is SASEGT. The V and J ends lost 7 bases and 7 bases respectively, with 17 bases between them. This CDR3 region has 14 residues. The CDR3 DNA reads as TGTGCCAGCAATCAAATGTTGGGGGGACAGCCCCAGCATTTT. This translates into CASNQMLGGQPQHF.

The gene calls are TRBV27 and TRBJ2-5, with D possibly TRBD2 on 5 matching bases. The germline V and J ends were trimmed by 6 bases and 5 bases, with 16 bases remaining between them. Germline V CDR1 and CDR2: MNHEY, SMNVEV (reference sequence). The CDR3 totals 14 residues. Here the CDR3 reads CASSPGVMGETQYF. DNA for the CDR3: TGTGCCAGCAGCCCCGGGGTGATGGGGGAGACCCAGTACTTC.

V is TRBV5-1 and J is TRBJ2-1, with TRBD1 matching 8 bases. The junction had 5 bases not matched to a gene; V was cut back by 0 bases and J by 6 bases. CDR3 length equals 15 residues. Germline-derived CDR1 and CDR2 are SGHRS and YFSETQ. The CDR3 protein is CASSLVQGASNEQFF. CDR3 DNA: TGCGCCAGCAGCTTGGTTCAGGGGGCTAGCAATGAGCAGTTCTTC.

In DNA, the CDR3 is TGTGCCAGCAGCTTAGAGCGTCTAAGCGGCACTGAAGCTTTCTTT. Translation: CASSLERLSGTEAFF. This chain links TRBV7-6 with TRBJ1-1; D gene uncertain. Trimming pared 1 base from V and 4 bases from J, leaving 13 bases between. The length of the CDR3 is 15 residues. CDR1 is SGHVS, CDR2 FNYEAQ, per germline.

The chain recombines TRBV5-1 with TRBJ2-1; weak D call: TRBD1 (5 bases). Germline assignment: CDR1 SGHRS and CDR2 YFSETQ. The length of the CDR3 is 16 residues. V lost 2 bases and J lost 0, with 12 bases in between. The DNA of the CDR3 is TGCGCCAGCAGCTTACTTAGGGGAAGCTCCTACAATGAGCAGTTCTTC. Translating it yields CASSLLRGSSYNEQFF.

The gene calls are TRBV6-6 and TRBJ2-7; perhaps TRBD2 as D (6 bases). Trimming removed 5 bases from V and 7 bases from J, with 18 bases in between. Germline CDR1 is MNHNY and CDR2 is SVGAGI (reference sequence). The CDR3 loop spans 14 amino acids. For the CDR3, the DNA is TGTGCCAGCAGTGGCAACCGGGACTGGATGGAGCAGTACTTC. Translated: CASSGNRDWMEQYF.

V and J are TRBV28 and TRBJ2-1; 11 positions match TRBD2. Trimming at V came to 9 bases and at J to 7 bases, leaving 8 bases not matched to a gene. The germline V gene has CDR1 MDHEN and CDR2 SYDVKM. There are 14 residues in the CDR3. CDR3 DNA: TGTGCCAGTTTACTAGCGGGAGAAAGGAATGAGCAGTTCTTC. Its translation is CASLLAGERNEQFF. The entire variable domain, with the rest obtained from reference TRBV28 and TRBJ2-1, is as follows: DVKVTQSSRYLVKRTGEKVFLECVQDMDHENMFWYRQDPGLGLRLIYFSYDVKMKEKGDIPEGYSVSREKKERFSLILESASTNQTSMYLCASLLAGERNEQFFGPGTRLTVL.

This clone was recorded once. This chain links TRBV18 with TRBJ1-2; 7 bases line up with TRBD1. The V gene end was trimmed by 4 bases and the J gene end by 7 bases; junction bases not matched to a gene: 3. This CDR3 contains 12 residues. Germline assignment: CDR1 KGHSH and CDR2 LQKENI. Here the CDR3 DNA reads TGTGCCAGCTCACAGGGGGCTCTTGGCTACACCTTC. It is translated as CASSQGALGYTF.

This chain connects TRBV6-5 to TRBJ2-2, with D tentatively TRBD1 (5 bases). Germline CDR1 is MNHEY and CDR2 is SVGAGI. The CDR3 has 15 amino acids. V was trimmed by 2 bases and J by 4 bases, leaving 11 bases between them. This chain's CDR3 is CASSYLSGATGELFF. The CDR3 DNA sequence: TGTGCCAGCAGTTACCTGAGTGGGGCCACCGGGGAGCTGTTTTTT.

The chain employs TRBV11-2 and TRBJ2-1; the D gene is possibly TRBD1 (5 bases). Germline CDR1 and CDR2: SGHAT and FQNNGV. The CDR3 length is 15 residues. Trimming took off 5 bases at V and 7 bases at J, with 18 bases between the two ends. CDR3 coding DNA: TGTGCCAGCAGCCCGACAGCGTTTTTGTCGAATGAGCAGTTCTTC. It is translated as CASSPTAFLSNEQFF. The full variable domain, its missing parts supplied by reference TRBV11-2 and TRBJ2-1, is EAGVAQSPRYKIIEKRQSVAFWCNPISGHATLYWYQQILGQGPKLLIQFQNNGVVDDSQLPKDRFSAERLKGVDSTLKIQPAKLEDSAVYLCASSPTAFLSNEQFFGPGTRLTVL.

The rearrangement joins TRBV30 to TRBJ2-7; TRBD2 matches 11 bases. The CDR3 extends over 14 amino acids. CDR1 GTSNPN and CDR2 SVGIG come from the germline V gene (reference sequence). Trimming removed 3 bases from V and 4 bases from J; junction bases left unmatched: 5. The CDR3 here is CAWSWTSGLYEQYF. In DNA form, the CDR3 reads TGTGCCTGGAGCTGGACTAGCGGGTTGTACGAGCAGTACTTC.

The CDR3 spells CASSKRTVAEKLFF. CDR3 DNA: TGTGCCAGTAGTAAACGGACAGTGGCCGAAAAACTGTTTTTT. The chain uses TRBV19 and TRBJ1-4; weak D call: TRBD1 (6 bases). V was pared by 4 bases and J by 8 bases, with 14 bases between. The germline gives CDR1 LNHDA, CDR2 SQIVND (reference sequence). The CDR3 spans 14 residues.

This chain joins TRBV19 and TRBJ2-3, with 8 positions matching TRBD1. The CDR3 is 14 residues long. V lost 3 bases and J lost 2; bases outside the gene matches: 1. CDR1 LNHDA and CDR2 SQIVND come from the germline V gene (reference sequence). The CDR3 spells CASSIRGPTDTQYF. CDR3 DNA sequence: TGTGCCAGTAGTATCAGGGGGCCCACAGATACGCAGTATTTT.

The rearrangement joins TRBV28 to TRBJ1-2, with 7 bases matching TRBD1. The junction had 6 bases not matched to a gene; V was cut back by 5 bases and J by 3 bases. The CDR3 sequence is 14 residues long. The germline V gene has CDR1 MDHEN and CDR2 SYDVKM. CDR3 amino acids: CASSTRGEDYGYTF. CDR3 nucleotide sequence: TGTGCCAGCAGTACCAGGGGGGAGGACTATGGCTACACCTTC.

The chain couples TRBV18 to TRBJ2-2; possibly TRBD2 for D (6 bases). Trimming removed 2 bases at V and 7 bases at J, with 14 bases between. The CDR3 has 15 residues. Per the germline V gene, CDR1 is KGHSH and CDR2 is LQKENI. CDR3 protein: CASSPLPSGVGELFF. As DNA, the CDR3 is TGTGCCAGCTCACCATTGCCGTCGGGGGTCGGGGAGCTGTTTTTT.

The CDR3 region has the DNA TGTGCCAGCAGCCAAGAGAGCAGGGACTATGGCTACACCTTC. Its translation is CASSQESRDYGYTF. V is TRBV4-2 and J is TRBJ1-2, with D perhaps matching TRBD1 (5 bases). The CDR3 spans 14 residues. V was pared by 0 bases and J by 3 bases, with 8 bases between. Germline V gene sequence: CDR1 LGHNA, CDR2 YNFKEQ.

This chain links TRBV7-2 with TRBJ1-1; 7 bases align to TRBD1. The germline gives CDR1 SGHTA, CDR2 FQGNSA. V was pared by 4 bases and J by 3 bases, with 17 bases of the junction left unmatched. This CDR3 is 18 amino acids long. In DNA form, the CDR3 reads TGTGCCAGCAGCTCACCCCCCGAAAGAGGGGGCGGCTACACTGAAGCTTTCTTT. The encoded protein is CASSSPPERGGGYTEAFF.

This CDR3 is CASSPISRSSNQPQHF. As DNA, the CDR3 is TGTGCCAGCTCCCCAATATCGAGGTCGAGCAATCAGCCCCAGCATTTT. The chain is built from TRBV18 and TRBJ1-5, with unresolved D. Germline lookup yields CDR1 KGHSH and CDR2 LQKENI. This CDR3 has 16 residues. Trimming took off 6 bases at V and 1 base at J, with 16 bases between the two ends.

This clone was picked up a small number of times. Other nucleotide sequences in the sample specify the same CDR3. The V gene is TRBV5-1, the J gene TRBJ2-7, with D maybe TRBD2 (5 bases). The V and J ends lost 4 bases and 3 bases respectively, with 14 bases between them. The V gene's germline CDR1 is SGHRS and CDR2 YFSETQ. The CDR3 consists of 14 residues. The CDR3 DNA reads TGCGCCAGCAGCGCAGGACTTGCGAGCTACGAGCAGTACTTC. Translated, it gives CASSAGLASYEQYF.

The V gene is TRBV6-6, the J gene TRBJ1-4, with 11 bases lining up with TRBD1. Losses at the gene ends were 4 bases for V and 11 bases for J; bases not matched to a gene: 9. The CDR3 spans 15 residues. The germline V gene has CDR1 MNHNY and CDR2 SVGAGI (reference sequence). The CDR3 coding sequence is TGTGCCAGCAGTTCCTTTTGGGACAGGGGGTTTAAACTGTTTTTT. Amino acid sequence: CASSSFWDRGFKLFF.

The rearrangement links TRBV28 to TRBJ2-7; 9 nucleotides agree with TRBD2. Germline values: CDR1 MDHEN, CDR2 SYDVKM. The trim removed 3 bases at V and 7 bases at J, leaving 13 bases unmatched. The CDR3 is 16 amino acids. The CDR3 DNA follows: TGTGCCAGCAGTTTGCCCGCTTTGCTAGCGGGACGGGAGCAGTACTTC. Protein sequence: CASSLPALLAGREQYF.

The sample holds one count of this clone. The chain couples TRBV30 to TRBJ2-2; D ambiguous. This CDR3 spans 12 amino acids. Germline-derived CDR1 and CDR2 are GTSNPN and SVGIG (reference sequence). Trimming cost V 7 bases and J 5 bases, with 11 bases left between them. CDR3 residues: CAYMTQTGELFF. As DNA, the CDR3 is TGTGCCTACATGACACAGACCGGGGAGCTGTTTTTT.

The chain combines TRBV5-6 with TRBJ2-1, with D tentatively TRBD2 (5 bases). Trimming stripped 2 bases from V and 7 bases from J, with 16 bases between. Germline lookup yields CDR1 SGHDT and CDR2 YYEEEE. The CDR3 spans 15 residues. The CDR3 spells CASSLNGKHPNEQFF. DNA of the CDR3: TGTGCCAGCAGCTTAAACGGGAAGCACCCTAATGAGCAGTTCTTC.

The rearrangement joins TRBV4-3 to TRBJ1-2, with 10 bases that match TRBD1. The CDR3 runs 13 residues. In germline, CDR1 is LGHNA, CDR2 YSLEER. V gave up 3 bases and J gave up 9 bases; unmatched junction bases: 4. Here the CDR3 DNA reads TGCGCCAGCAGCCAGACAGGGGGCGACAGCTACACCTTC. It is translated as CASSQTGGDSYTF.

This chain links TRBV19 with TRBJ1-1, with D uncertain. Germline CDR1 reads LNHDA; CDR2 reads SQIVND (reference sequence). There are 14 residues in the CDR3. Between the trimmed V and J ends, which lost 0 bases and 1 base, there was a span of 6 bases. CDR3 in amino acids: CASSIDRGNTEAFF. DNA of the CDR3: TGTGCCAGTAGTATAGATCGGGGGAACACTGAAGCTTTCTTT.

V gene TRBV4-2 combines with J gene TRBJ2-7; TRBD1 aligns across 11 bases. CDR3 length: 15 amino acids. Losses at the gene ends were 4 bases for V and 5 bases for J; bases not matched to a gene: 7. Germline V CDR1 and CDR2: LGHNA, YNFKEQ. CDR3 sequence (DNA): TGTGCCAGCAGCCTAAGCCGGGACAGGGGGGACGAGCAGTACTTC. Translating gives CASSLSRDRGDEQYF.

This chain links TRBV27 with TRBJ1-4, with a weak D call TRBD1 (5 bases). The CDR3 is 15 residues long. Per germline, CDR1 MNHEY and CDR2 SMNVEV (reference sequence). Trimming took off 7 bases at V and 5 bases at J, with 17 bases between the two ends. CDR3 bases: TGTGCCAGCACTAAAAGCGGGGCCAGGAATGAAAAACTGTTTTTT. The encoded protein is CASTKSGARNEKLFF.